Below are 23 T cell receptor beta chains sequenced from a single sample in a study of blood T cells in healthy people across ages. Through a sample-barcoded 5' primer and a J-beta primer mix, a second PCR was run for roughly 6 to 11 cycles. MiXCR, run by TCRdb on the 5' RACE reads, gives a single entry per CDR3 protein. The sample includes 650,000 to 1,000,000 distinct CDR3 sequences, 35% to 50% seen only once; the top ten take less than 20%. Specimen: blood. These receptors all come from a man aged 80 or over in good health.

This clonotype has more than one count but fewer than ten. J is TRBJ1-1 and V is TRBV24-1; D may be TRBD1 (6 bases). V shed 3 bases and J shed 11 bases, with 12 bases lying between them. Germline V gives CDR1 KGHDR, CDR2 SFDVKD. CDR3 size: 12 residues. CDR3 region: CATSDIQGGAFF. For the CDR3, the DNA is TGTGCCACCAGTGATATACAGGGTGGGGCTTTCTTT.

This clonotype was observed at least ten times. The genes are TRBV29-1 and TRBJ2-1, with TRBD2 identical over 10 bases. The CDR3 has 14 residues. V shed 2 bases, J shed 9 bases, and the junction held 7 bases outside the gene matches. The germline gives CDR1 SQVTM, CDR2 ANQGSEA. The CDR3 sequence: CSVERAGGRSEQFF. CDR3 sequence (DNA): TGCAGCGTTGAAAGAGCGGGAGGGCGGAGTGAGCAGTTCTTC.

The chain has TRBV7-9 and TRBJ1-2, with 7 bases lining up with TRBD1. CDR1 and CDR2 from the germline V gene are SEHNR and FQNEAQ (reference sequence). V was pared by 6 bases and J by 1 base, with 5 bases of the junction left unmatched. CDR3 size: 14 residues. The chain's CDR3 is CASSSDRDNYGYTF. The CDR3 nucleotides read TGTGCCAGCAGTTCCGACAGGGATAACTATGGCTACACCTTC.

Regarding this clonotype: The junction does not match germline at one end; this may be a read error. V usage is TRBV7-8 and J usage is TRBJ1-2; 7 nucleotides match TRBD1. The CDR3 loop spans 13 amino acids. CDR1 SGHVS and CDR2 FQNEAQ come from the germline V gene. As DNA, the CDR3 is TGTGCCAGCAGCCGGGACAGAAACTATGGCTGCACCTTC. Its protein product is CASSRDRNYGCTF.

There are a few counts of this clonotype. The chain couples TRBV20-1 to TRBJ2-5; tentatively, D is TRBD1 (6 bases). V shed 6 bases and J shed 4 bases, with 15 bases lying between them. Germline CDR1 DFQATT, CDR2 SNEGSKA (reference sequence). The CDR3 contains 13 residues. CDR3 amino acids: CSATSGDGETQYF. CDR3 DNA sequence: TGCAGTGCAACGTCAGGGGATGGAGAGACCCAGTACTTC.

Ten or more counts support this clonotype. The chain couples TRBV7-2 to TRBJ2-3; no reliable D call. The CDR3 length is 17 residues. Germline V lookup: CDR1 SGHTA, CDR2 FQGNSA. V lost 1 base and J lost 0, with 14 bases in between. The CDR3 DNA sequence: TGTGCCAGCAGCTTAGTAAGGCCAGGTCTCAGCACAGATACGCAGTATTTT. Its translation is CASSLVRPGLSTDTQYF.

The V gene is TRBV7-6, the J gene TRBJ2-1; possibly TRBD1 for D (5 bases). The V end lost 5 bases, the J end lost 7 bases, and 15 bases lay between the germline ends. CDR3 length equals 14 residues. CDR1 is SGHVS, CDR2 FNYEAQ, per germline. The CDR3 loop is CASSVPQGSNEQFF. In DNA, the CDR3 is TGTGCCAGCAGCGTCCCGCAGGGATCAAATGAGCAGTTCTTC.

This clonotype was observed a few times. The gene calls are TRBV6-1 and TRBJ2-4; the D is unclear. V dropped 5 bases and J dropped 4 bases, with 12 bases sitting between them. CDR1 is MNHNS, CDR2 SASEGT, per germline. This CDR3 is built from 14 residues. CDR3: CASSNLQGKNIQYF. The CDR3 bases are TGTGCCAGCAGTAACCTTCAAGGGAAAAACATTCAGTACTTC.

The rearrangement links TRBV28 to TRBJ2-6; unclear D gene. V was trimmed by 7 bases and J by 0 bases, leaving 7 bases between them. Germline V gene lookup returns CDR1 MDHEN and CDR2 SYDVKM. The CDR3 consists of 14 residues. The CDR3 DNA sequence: TGTGCCAGCACCTTCGGCTCTGGGGCCAACGTCCTGACTTTC. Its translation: CASTFGSGANVLTF.

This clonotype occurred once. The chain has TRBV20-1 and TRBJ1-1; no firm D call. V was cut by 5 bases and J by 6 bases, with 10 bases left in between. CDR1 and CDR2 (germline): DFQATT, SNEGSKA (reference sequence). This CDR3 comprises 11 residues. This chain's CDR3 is CSAERLAEAFF. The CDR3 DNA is TGCAGTGCTGAAAGACTCGCTGAAGCTTTCTTT.

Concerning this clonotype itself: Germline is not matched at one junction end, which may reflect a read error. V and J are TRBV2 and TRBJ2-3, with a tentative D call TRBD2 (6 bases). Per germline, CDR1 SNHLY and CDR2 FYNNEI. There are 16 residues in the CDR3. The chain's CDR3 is CAGSGASETVRDTQYF. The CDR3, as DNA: TGTGCCGGCAGTGGGGCTAGCGAGACGGTTCGGGATACGCAGTATTTT.

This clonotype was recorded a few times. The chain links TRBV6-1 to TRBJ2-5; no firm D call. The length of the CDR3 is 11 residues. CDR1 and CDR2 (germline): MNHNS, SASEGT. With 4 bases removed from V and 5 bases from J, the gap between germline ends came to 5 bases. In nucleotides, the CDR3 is TGTGCCAGCAGTGGCTGGGAGACCCAGTACTTC. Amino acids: CASSGWETQYF.

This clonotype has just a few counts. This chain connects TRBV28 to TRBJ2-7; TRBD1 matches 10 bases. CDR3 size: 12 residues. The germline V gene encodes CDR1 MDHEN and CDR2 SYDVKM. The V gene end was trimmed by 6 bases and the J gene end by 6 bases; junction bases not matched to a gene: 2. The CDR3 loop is CASRWTGGEQYF. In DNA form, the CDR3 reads TGTGCCAGCAGGTGGACAGGGGGCGAGCAGTACTTC. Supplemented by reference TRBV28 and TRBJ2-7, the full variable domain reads DVKVTQSSRYLVKRTGEKVFLECVQDMDHENMFWYRQDPGLGLRLIYFSYDVKMKEKGDIPEGYSVSREKKERFSLILESASTNQTSMYLCASRWTGGEQYFGPGTRLTVT.

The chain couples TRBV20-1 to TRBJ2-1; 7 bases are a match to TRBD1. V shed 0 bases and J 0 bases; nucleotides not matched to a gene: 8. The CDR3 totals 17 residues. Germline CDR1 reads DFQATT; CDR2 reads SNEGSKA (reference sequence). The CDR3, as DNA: TGCAGTGCTAGAGACCCTCGTTCAGGGGGCTCCTACAATGAGCAGTTCTTC. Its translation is CSARDPRSGGSYNEQFF.

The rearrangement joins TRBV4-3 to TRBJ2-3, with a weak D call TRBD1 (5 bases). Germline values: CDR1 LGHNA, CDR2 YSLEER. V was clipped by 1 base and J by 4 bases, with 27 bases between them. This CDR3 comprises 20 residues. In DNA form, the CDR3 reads TGCGCCAGCAGCCAAGTGGGGTGGGCTCAGACAGAAGAGGTGGCAGATACGCAGTATTTT. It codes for CASSQVGWAQTEEVADTQYF.

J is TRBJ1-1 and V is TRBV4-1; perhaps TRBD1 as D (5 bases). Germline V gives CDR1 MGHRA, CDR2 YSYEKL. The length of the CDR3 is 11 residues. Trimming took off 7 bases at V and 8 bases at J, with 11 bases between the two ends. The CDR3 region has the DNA TGCGCCAGCACCCTGGGGGGAGAAGCTTTCTTT. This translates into CASTLGGEAFF.

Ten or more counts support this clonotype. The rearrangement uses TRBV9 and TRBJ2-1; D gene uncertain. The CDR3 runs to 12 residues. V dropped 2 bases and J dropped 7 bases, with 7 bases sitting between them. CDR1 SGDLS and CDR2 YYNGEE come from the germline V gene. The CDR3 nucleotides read TGTGCCAGCAGCGTGTCCGGGAATGAGCAGTTCTTC. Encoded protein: CASSVSGNEQFF.

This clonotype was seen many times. CDR3 loop: CASSAQGAGAFF. The CDR3 nucleotides are TGTGCCAGCAGTGCTCAGGGGGCGGGAGCTTTCTTT. V and J are TRBV28 and TRBJ1-1; TRBD1 agrees at 8 bases. This CDR3 has 12 residues. The J segment lost 10 bases and the V segment lost 5 bases, leaving 6 bases of the junction unmatched. CDR1 is MDHEN, CDR2 SYDVKM, per germline.

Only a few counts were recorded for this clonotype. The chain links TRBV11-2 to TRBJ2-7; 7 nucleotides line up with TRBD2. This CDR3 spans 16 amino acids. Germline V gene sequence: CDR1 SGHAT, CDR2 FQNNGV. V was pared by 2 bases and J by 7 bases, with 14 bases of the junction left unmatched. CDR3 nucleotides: TGTGCCAGCAGCTTACTTCGCGGGAGCAGATACAATGAGCAGTACTTC. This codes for CASSLLRGSRYNEQYF.

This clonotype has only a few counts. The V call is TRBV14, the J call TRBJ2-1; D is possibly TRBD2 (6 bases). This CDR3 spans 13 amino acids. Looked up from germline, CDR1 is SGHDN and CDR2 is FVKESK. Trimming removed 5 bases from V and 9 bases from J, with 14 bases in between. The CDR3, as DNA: TGTGCCAGCAGCTCACGGCTAGCGACTGAGCAGTTCTTC. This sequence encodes CASSSRLATEQFF. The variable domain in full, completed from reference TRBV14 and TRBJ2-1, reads EAGVTQFPSHSVIEKGQTVTLRCDPISGHDNLYWYRRVMGKEIKFLLHFVKESKQDESGMPNNRFLAERTGGTYSTLKVQPAELEDSGVYFCASSSRLATEQFFGPGTRLTVL.

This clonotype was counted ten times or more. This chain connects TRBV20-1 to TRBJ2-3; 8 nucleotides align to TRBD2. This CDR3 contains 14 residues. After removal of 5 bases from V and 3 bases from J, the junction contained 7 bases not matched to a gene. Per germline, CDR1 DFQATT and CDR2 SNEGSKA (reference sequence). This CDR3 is CSAPREGGTDTQYF. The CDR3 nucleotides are TGCAGTGCTCCCCGGGAGGGCGGGACAGATACGCAGTATTTT.

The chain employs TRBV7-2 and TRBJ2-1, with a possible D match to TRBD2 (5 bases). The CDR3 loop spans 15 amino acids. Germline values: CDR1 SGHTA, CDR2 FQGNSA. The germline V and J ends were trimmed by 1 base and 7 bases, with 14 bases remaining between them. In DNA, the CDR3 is TGTGCCAGCAGCTTAGTCCCCGGACTTGCGAATGAGCAGTTCTTC. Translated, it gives CASSLVPGLANEQFF.

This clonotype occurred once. The CDR3 coding sequence is TGTGCCAGCAGACCCTCCCCCGGGCCCCCCTACGAGCAGTACTTC. This encodes CASRPSPGPPYEQYF. The rearrangement uses TRBV7-3 and TRBJ2-7, with unresolved D. V was pared by 6 bases and J by 2 bases, with 17 bases between. Germline V gene lookup returns CDR1 SGHTA and CDR2 FQGTGA. The CDR3 runs to 15 residues.